This section outlines one T cell receptor beta chain sequence together with its context. Sample-barcoded 5' priming and a J-beta primer mix drove a second PCR of about 6 to 11 cycles. Researchers report that a template-switch adaptor with 12 random nucleotides tagged each cDNA molecule. TCRdb itself ran the 5' RACE reads through MiXCR, one entry per CDR3 protein. The sample yields around 990,000 distinct CDR3 sequences, around two fifths seen once. The data were obtained in a study of blood T cells in healthy people across ages. Study as a whole: Capture via template switching afforded approximately one barcoded beta molecule per two T cells.

Ranging in age from about 6 to 95, the donors were healthy Caucasian individuals from Russia. The TCR was taken from a man aged 18 to 29 in good health. The specimen was blood.

The CDR3 nucleotides are TGTGCCAGCAGTAATGTACAGGGGGCAGGTGGCTACACCTTC. Translating it yields CASSNVQGAGGYTF. The V call is TRBV2, the J call TRBJ1-2; 9 nucleotides agree with TRBD1. Germline values: CDR1 SNHLY, CDR2 FYNNEI. The CDR3 contains 14 residues. J gave up 7 bases and V 5 bases, and 8 bases lay outside the gene matches.